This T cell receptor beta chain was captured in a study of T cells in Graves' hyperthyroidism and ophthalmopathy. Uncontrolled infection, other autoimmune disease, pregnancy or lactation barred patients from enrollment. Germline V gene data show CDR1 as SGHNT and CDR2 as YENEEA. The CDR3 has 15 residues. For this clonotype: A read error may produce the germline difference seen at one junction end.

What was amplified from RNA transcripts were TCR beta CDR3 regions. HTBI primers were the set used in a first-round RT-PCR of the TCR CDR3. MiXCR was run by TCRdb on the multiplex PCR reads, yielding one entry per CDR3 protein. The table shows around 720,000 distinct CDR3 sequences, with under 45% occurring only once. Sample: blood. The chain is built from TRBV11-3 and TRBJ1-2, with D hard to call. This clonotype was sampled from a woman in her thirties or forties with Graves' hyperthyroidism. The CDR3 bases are TGCGCCAGCAGCCAAGGAGGCGGTTCCCCCTATGGCTACACCTTC. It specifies CASSQGGGSPYGYTF.